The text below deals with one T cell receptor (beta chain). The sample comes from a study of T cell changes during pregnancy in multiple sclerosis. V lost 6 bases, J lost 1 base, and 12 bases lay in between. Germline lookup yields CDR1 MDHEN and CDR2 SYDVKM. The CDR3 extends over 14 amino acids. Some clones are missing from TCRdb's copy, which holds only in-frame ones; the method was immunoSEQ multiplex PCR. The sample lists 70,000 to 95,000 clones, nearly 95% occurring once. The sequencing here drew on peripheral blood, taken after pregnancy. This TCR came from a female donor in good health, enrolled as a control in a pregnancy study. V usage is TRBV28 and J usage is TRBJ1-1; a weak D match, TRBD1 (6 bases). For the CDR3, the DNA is TGTGCCAGCAGGGAATTCAGGGGGAACACTGAAGCTTTCTTT. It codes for CASREFRGNTEAFF.